The 2 T cell receptor beta chains below come from one sample, sequenced in a study of neurological immune-mediated disorders. TCRdb itself ran the 5' RACE reads through MiXCR, one entry per CDR3 protein. The sample yields about 17,000 distinct CDR3 sequences, approximately 3.7% seen once. The sequenced sample was CD8+ T cells from blood. The receptor set was obtained from a woman aged 40 to 55 in good health.

This clonotype has a count of ten or more. The chain carries TRBV28 and TRBJ2-4; possible D gene TRBD2, 6 bases. In germline, CDR1 is MDHEN, CDR2 SYDVKM. The CDR3 contains 15 residues. The V gene lost 3 bases and the J gene lost 3 bases, with 12 bases spanning the gap. The CDR3 region is CASSFWLGGKNIQYF. As DNA, the CDR3 is TGTGCCAGCAGTTTTTGGTTGGGGGGCAAAAACATTCAGTACTTC.

This clonotype rates as medium-sized (0.01 to 0.1%). This sequence joins TRBV29-1 and TRBJ2-6, with 7 positions matching TRBD1. J was trimmed by 1 base and V by 4 bases; bases with no gene match: 7. The CDR3 contains 16 residues. Germline values: CDR1 SQVTM, CDR2 ANQGSEA. As DNA, the CDR3 is TGCAGCGTTGTTGTGACAGGGTCATCTGGGGCCAACGTCCTGACTTTC. Translating gives CSVVVTGSSGANVLTF.